This TCR beta chain was captured by sequencing in a study of blood T cell repertoires in COVID-19. Only in-frame clones appear in the TCRdb table, and some are missing; sequencing was by immunoSEQ multiplex PCR. The table records approximately 200,000 clones, around 80% of them present only once. The CDR3 spans 14 residues. Germline V CDR1 and CDR2: SGHRS, YFSETQ. Trimming took off 2 bases at V and 0 bases at J, with 9 bases between the two ends. Membership in each cohort depended on participant-reported clinical history. The V call is TRBV5-1, the J call TRBJ2-7; tentative D call: TRBD1 (6 bases). Source material: PBMCs or T cells enriched from blood (not recorded which). The TCR was taken from a woman aged 40 to 50 with acute COVID-19. DNA for the CDR3: TGCGCCAGCAGCTTACAGGGCAACTCCTACGAGCAGTACTTC. Amino acid sequence: CASSLQGNSYEQYF.